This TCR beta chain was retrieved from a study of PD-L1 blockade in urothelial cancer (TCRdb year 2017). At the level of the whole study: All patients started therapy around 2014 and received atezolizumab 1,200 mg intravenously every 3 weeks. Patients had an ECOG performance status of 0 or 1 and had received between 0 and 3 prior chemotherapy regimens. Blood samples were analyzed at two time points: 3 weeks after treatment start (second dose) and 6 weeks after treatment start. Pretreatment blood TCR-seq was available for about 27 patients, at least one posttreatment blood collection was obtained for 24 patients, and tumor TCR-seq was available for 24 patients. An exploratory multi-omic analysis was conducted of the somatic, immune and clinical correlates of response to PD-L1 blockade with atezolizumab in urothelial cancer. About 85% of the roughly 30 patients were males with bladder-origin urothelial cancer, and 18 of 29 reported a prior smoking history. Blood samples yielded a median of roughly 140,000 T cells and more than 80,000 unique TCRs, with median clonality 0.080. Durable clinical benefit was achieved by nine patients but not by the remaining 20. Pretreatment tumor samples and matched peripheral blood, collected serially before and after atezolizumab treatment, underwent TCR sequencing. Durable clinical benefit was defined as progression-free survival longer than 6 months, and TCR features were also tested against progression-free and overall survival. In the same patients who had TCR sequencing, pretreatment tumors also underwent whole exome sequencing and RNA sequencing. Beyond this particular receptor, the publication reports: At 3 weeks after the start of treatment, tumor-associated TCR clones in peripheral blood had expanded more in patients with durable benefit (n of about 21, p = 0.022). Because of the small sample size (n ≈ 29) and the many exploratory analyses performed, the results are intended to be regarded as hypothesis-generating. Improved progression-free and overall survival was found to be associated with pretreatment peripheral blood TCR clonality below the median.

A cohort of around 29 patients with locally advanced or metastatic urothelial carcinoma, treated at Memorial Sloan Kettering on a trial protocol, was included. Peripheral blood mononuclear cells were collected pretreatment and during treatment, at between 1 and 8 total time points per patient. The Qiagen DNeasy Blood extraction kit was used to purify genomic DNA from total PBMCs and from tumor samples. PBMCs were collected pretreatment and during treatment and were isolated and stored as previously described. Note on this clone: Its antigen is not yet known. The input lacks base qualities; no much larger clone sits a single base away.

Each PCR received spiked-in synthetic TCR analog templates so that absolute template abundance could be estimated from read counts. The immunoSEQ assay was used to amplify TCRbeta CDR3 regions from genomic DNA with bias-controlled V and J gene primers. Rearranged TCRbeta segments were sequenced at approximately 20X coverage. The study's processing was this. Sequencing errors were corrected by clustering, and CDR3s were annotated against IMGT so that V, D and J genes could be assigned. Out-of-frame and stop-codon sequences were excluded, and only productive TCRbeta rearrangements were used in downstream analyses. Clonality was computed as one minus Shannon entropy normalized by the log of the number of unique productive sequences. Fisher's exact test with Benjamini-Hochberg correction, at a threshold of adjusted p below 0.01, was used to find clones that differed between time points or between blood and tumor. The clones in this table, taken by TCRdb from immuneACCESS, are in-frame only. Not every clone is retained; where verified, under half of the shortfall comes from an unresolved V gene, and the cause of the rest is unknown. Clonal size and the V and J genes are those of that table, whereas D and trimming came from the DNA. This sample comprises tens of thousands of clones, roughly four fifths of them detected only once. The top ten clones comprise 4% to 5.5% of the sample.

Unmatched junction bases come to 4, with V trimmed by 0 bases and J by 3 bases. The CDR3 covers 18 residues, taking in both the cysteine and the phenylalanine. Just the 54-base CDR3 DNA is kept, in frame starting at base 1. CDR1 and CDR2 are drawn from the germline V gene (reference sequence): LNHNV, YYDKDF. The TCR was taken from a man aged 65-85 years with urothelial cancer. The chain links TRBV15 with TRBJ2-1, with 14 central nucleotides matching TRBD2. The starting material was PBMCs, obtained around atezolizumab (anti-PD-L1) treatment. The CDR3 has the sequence CATSRDPGTSGSYNEQFF. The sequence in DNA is TGTGCCACCAGCAGAGACCCCGGGACTAGCGGGAGCTACAATGAGCAGTTCTTC.